This TCR beta chain emerged from a study of blood T cell repertoires in COVID-19. Across the study: Spain, Italy and the United States supplied samples that represented acute and convalescent COVID-19.

Authors' analysis steps: For nucleated cells, counts were estimated from reference gene primer amplification. This table comes from immunoSEQ multiplex PCR, and its TCRdb copy is limited to in-frame clones, with some not included. V, J and clone size reflect that table, while D and trimming were determined from the DNA. The table lists 250,000 to 350,000 clones, roughly 90% of them singletons. The CDR3 loop spans 14 amino acids. CDR1 is SNHLY, CDR2 FYNNEI, per germline. The ends were cut back, 3 bases at V and 0 bases at J, with 9 bases in the middle. The TCR comes from a woman between 40 and 50 years old who had recovered from COVID-19. The sequenced material came from peripheral blood. This chain uses TRBV2 with TRBJ2-7, with a tentative D call TRBD1 (6 bases). DNA of the CDR3: TGTGCCAGCAGTGAGCAGGGGAGCTCCTACGAGCAGTACTTC. Translated, it gives CASSEQGSSYEQYF.